The entry below describes one T cell receptor (beta chain). Its antigen is currently unknown. Produced via immunoSEQ multiplex PCR; TCRdb's table is partial and in-frame only. The table shows 850,000 to 1,200,000 clones, with about 75% occurring only once. This CDR3 spans 14 amino acids. V was clipped by 2 bases and J by 3 bases, with 10 bases between them. The germline V gene encodes CDR1 SGHTA and CDR2 FQGNSA. The sample comes from a study of shared clonotypes between healthy human individuals. Overall study findings and caveats: Larger estimated richness was generally seen in naive subsets than in memory subsets.

Sequencing input: memory CD4+ T cells sorted from blood. Sample subset: CD45RA-negative fraction. The V and J genes are TRBV7-2 and TRBJ1-1; tentative D call: TRBD1 (5 bases). The sequence was obtained from a young man in good health. The CDR3 bases are TGTGCCAGCAGCTTACCCAGGGTGGACACTGAAGCTTTCTTT. Its translation: CASSLPRVDTEAFF.